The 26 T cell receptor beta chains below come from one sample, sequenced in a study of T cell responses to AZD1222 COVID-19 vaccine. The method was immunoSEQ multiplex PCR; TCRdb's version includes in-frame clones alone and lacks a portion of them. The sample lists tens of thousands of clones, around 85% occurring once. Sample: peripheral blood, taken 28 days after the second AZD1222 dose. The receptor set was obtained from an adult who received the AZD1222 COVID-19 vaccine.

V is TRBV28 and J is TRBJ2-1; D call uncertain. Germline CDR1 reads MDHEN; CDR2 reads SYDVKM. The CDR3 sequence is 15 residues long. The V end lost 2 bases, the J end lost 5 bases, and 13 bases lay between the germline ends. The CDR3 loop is CASSLRRATNNEQFF. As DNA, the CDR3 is TGTGCCAGCAGTTTACGAAGGGCGACGAACAATGAGCAGTTCTTC. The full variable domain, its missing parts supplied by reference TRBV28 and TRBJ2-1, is DVKVTQSSRYLVKRTGEKVFLECVQDMDHENMFWYRQDPGLGLRLIYFSYDVKMKEKGDIPEGYSVSREKKERFSLILESASTNQTSMYLCASSLRRATNNEQFFGPGTRLTVL.

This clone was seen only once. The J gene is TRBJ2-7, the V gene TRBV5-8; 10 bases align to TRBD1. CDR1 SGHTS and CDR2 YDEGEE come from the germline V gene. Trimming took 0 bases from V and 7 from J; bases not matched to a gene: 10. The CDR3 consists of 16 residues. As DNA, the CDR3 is TGTGCCAGCAGCTTGGTCACCGGGACAGGGGCACCAGAGCAGTACTTC. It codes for CASSLVTGTGAPEQYF.

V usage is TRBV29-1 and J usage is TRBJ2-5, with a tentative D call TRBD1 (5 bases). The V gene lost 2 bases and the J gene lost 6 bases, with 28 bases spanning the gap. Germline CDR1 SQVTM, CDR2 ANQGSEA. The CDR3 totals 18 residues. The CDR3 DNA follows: TGCAGCGTTGAAAAGCTCCCGGACCGACCCAGACAGAGCCAGACCCAGTACTTC. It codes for CSVEKLPDRPRQSQTQYF.

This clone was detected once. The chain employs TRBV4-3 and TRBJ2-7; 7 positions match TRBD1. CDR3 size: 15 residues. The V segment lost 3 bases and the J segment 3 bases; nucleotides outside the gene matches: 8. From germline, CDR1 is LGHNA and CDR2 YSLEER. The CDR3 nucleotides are TGCGCCAGCAGCCAGTTGACAGGGTTCCTCTACGAGCAGTACTTC. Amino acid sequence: CASSQLTGFLYEQYF.

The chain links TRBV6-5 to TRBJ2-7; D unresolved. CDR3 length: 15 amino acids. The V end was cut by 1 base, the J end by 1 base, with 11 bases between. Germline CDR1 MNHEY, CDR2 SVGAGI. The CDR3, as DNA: TGTGCCAGCAGTTACTTGGGCGGCATATCCTACGAGCAGTACTTC. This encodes CASSYLGGISYEQYF.

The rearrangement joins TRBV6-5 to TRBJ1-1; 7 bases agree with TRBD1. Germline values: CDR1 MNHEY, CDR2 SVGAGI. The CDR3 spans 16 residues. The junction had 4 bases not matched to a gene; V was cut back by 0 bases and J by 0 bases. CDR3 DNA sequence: TGTGCCAGCAGTTACTCCGGACAGGACATGAACACTGAAGCTTTCTTT. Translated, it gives CASSYSGQDMNTEAFF.

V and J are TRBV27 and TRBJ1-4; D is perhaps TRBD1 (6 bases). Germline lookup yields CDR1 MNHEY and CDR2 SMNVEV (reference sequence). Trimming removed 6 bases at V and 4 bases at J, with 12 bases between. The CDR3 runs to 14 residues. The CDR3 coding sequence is TGTGCCAGCAGCAGAACAGGGATTAATGAAAAACTGTTTTTT. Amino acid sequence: CASSRTGINEKLFF.

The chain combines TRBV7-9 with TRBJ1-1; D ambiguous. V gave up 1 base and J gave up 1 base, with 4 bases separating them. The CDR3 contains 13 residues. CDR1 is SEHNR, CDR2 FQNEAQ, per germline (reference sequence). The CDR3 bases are TGTGCCAGCAGCTTAGGGACGAACACTGAAGCTTTCTTT. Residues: CASSLGTNTEAFF.

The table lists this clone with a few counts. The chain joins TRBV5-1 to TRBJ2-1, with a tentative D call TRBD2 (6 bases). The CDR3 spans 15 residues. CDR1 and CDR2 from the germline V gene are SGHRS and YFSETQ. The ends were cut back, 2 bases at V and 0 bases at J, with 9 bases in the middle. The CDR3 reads CASSLAGSSYNEQFF. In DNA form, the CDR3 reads TGCGCCAGCAGCTTAGCGGGCAGCTCCTACAATGAGCAGTTCTTC.

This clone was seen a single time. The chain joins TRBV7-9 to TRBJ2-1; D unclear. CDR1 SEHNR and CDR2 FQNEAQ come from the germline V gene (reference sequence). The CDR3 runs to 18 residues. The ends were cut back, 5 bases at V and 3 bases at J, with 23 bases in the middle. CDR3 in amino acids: CASSPIPTATSIYNEQFF. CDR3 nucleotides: TGTGCCAGCAGCCCAATACCAACGGCGACTTCGATCTACAATGAGCAGTTCTTC.

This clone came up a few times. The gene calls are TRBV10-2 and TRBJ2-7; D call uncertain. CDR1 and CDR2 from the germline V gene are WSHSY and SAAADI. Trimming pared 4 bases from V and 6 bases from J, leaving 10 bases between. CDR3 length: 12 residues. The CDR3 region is CASSGSEPEQYF. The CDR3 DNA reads TGCGCCAGCAGTGGAAGTGAACCCGAGCAGTACTTC.

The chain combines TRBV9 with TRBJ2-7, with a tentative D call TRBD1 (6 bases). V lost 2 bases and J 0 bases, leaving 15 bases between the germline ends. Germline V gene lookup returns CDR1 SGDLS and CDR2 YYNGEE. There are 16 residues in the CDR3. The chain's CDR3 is CASSVAPGQNSYEQYF. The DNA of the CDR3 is TGTGCCAGCAGCGTCGCACCGGGACAAAACTCCTACGAGCAGTACTTC.

The CDR3 DNA reads as TGTGCCAGCAGTTTATCTACGTATGGCTACACCTTC. Translation: CASSLSTYGYTF. The chain has TRBV27 and TRBJ1-2; no definite D call. V was clipped by 0 bases and J by 5 bases, with 4 bases between them. Per germline, CDR1 MNHEY and CDR2 SMNVEV (reference sequence). This CDR3 region has 12 residues.

The CDR3 bases are TGTGCCAGCAGTACCCGGGCCCCCCCTAACTATGGCTACACCTTC. It encodes CASSTRAPPNYGYTF. The chain is built from TRBV6-5 and TRBJ1-2; D gene ambiguous. Trimming pared 5 bases from V and 0 bases from J, leaving 13 bases between. CDR1 and CDR2 (germline): MNHEY, SVGAGI. CDR3 length: 15 residues.

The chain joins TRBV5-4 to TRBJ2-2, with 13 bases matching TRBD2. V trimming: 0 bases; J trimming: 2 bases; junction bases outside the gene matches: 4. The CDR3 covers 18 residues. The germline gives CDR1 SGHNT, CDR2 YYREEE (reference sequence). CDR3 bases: TGTGCCAGCAGCTTGGGCCGGACTAGCGGGAGCAACACCGGGGAGCTGTTTTTT. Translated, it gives CASSLGRTSGSNTGELFF.

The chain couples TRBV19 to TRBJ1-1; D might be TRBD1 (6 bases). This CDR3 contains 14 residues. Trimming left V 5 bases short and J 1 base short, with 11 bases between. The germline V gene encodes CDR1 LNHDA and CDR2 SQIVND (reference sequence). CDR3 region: CASSLTGWNTEAFF. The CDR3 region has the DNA TGTGCCAGTAGTTTAACAGGGTGGAACACTGAAGCTTTCTTT.

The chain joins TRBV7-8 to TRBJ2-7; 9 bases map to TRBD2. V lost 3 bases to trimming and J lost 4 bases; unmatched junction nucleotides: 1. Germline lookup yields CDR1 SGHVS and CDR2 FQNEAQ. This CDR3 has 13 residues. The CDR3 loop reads CASSLREGYEQYF. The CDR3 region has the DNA TGTGCCAGCAGCTTGCGGGAGGGTTACGAGCAGTACTTC.

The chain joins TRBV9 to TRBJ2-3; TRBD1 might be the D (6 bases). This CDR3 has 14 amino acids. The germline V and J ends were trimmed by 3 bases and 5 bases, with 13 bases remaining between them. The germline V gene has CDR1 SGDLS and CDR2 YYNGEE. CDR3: CASSAYRVRDTQYF. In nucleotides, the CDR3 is TGTGCCAGCAGCGCCTACAGGGTCCGAGATACGCAGTATTTT.

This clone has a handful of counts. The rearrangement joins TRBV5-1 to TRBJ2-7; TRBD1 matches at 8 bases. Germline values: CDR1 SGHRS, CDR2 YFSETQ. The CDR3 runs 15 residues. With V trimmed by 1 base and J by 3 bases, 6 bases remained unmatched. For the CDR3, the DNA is TGCGCCAGCAGCTTGCAAACAGGGGGTAGCTACGAGCAGTACTTC. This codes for CASSLQTGGSYEQYF.

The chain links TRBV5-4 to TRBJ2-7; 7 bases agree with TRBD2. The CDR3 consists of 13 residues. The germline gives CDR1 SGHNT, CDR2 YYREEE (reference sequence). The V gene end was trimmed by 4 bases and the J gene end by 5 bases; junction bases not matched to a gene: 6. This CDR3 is CASSARGVHEQYF. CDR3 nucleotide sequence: TGTGCCAGCAGCGCCCGGGGGGTACACGAGCAGTACTTC.

The CDR3 here is CASSPSGPGGTEAFF. The CDR3 DNA reads as TGTGCCAGCAGCCCATCCGGGCCCGGGGGCACTGAAGCTTTCTTT. The rearrangement uses TRBV5-6 and TRBJ1-1; possibly TRBD1 for D (5 bases). Germline loops: CDR1 SGHDT, CDR2 YYEEEE. The V and J ends lost 4 bases and 4 bases respectively, with 17 bases between them. CDR3 length: 15 amino acids.

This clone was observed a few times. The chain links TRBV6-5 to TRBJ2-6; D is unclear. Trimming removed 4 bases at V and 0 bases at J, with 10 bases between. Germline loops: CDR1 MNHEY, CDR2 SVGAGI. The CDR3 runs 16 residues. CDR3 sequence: CASSSDPPSGANVLTF. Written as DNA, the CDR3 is TGTGCCAGCAGTTCAGATCCTCCCTCTGGGGCCAACGTCCTGACTTTC.

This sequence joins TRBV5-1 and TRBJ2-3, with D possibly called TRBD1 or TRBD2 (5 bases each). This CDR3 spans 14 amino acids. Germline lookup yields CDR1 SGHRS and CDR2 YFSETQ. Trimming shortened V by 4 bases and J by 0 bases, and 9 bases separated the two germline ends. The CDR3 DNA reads TGCGCCAGCAGCCGGGACGGTAGCACAGATACGCAGTATTTT. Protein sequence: CASSRDGSTDTQYF.

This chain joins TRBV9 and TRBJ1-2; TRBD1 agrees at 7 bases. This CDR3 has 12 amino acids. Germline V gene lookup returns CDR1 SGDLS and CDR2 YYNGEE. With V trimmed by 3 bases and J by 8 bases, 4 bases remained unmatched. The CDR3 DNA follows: TGTGCCAGCAGCGGACAGGGTGGGGGCTACACCTTC. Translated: CASSGQGGGYTF.

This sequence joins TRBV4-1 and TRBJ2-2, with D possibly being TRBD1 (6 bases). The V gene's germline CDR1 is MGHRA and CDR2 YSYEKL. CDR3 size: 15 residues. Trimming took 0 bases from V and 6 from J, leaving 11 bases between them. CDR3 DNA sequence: TGCGCCAGCAGCCAAGATAACAGGGCGTCCGGGGAGCTGTTTTTT. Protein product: CASSQDNRASGELFF.

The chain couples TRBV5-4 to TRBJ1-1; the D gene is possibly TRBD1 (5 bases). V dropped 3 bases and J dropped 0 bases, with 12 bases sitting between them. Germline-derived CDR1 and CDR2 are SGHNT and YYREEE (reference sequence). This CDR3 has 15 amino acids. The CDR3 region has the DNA TGTGCCAGCAGCTCTCCCCTGGGGGTGAACACTGAAGCTTTCTTT. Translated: CASSSPLGVNTEAFF.